The rows below give T cell receptor beta chains drawn from one sample of a study of immune evolution from preneoplasia to lung adenocarcinoma. The protocol was immunoSEQ multiplex PCR, while the TCRdb copy is restricted to in-frame clones and leaves out a portion. The table includes about 16,000 clones, 80% to 90% detected once. The material sequenced was FFPE invasive lung adenocarcinoma tissue. The receptors come from a person aged 65 to 79 with invasive lung adenocarcinoma. Both conserved end residues are trimmed from each CDR3. Fields, in order: J gene, V gene, CDR3 protein.

J gene: TRBJ2-5; V gene: TRBV2; CDR3 protein: ARQGSGTQY
J gene: TRBJ1-1; V gene: TRBV21-1; CDR3 protein: ASSPLVRNTEAF
J gene: TRBJ1-1; V gene: TRBV15; CDR3 protein: ATSRDLALSAEAF
J gene: TRBJ1-1; V gene: TRBV28; CDR3 protein: ASSFAPRGTEAF
J gene: TRBJ2-5; V gene: TRBV10-1; CDR3 protein: ASSVLGDRETQY
J gene: TRBJ1-2; V gene: TRBV2; CDR3 protein: ALKKGDGGYT
J gene: TRBJ1-5; V gene: TRBV11-2; CDR3 protein: ASSLRDDINQPQH
J gene: TRBJ1-4; V gene: TRBV28; CDR3 protein: ASSFQGEATNEKLF
J gene: TRBJ2-7; V gene: TRBV11-2; CDR3 protein: ASSFSESEQY
J gene: TRBJ2-1; V gene: TRBV5-6; CDR3 protein: ASSSPTGLGEQF
J gene: TRBJ2-7; V gene: TRBV19; CDR3 protein: ASSLRGGQVPSSSYEQY
J gene: TRBJ2-5; V gene: TRBV5-4; CDR3 protein: ASSLGLAGAKETQY
J gene: TRBJ1-5; V gene: TRBV7-9; CDR3 protein: ASSFDPPQPQH
J gene: TRBJ2-2; V gene: TRBV29-1; CDR3 protein: SVAARYTGELF
J gene: TRBJ2-5; V gene: TRBV4-1; CDR3 protein: ASSLGGTSVKETQY
J gene: TRBJ2-1; V gene: TRBV6-5; CDR3 protein: ASSPRQGGKQF
J gene: TRBJ1-5; V gene: TRBV19; CDR3 protein: ASSLRQGEGQPQH
J gene: TRBJ2-3; V gene: TRBV4-2; CDR3 protein: ASSQEGRDDTQY
J gene: TRBJ1-1; V gene: TRBV11-2; CDR3 protein: ASSSRDSNTEAF
J gene: TRBJ1-4; V gene: TRBV28; CDR3 protein: ASSTNRDTNEKLF
J gene: TRBJ2-7; V gene: TRBV4-2; CDR3 protein: ASSQGGSSYEQY
J gene: TRBJ1-3; V gene: TRBV29-1; CDR3 protein: SAGTGSGNTIY
J gene: TRBJ2-7; V gene: TRBV15; CDR3 protein: ATSRDVSDLEQY
J gene: TRBJ2-7; V gene: TRBV28; CDR3 protein: ASSFGLGGYEQY
J gene: TRBJ1-2; V gene: TRBV19; CDR3 protein: ASSILGREDYGYT
J gene: TRBJ1-3; V gene: TRBV18; CDR3 protein: ASSPALQREPVSGNTIY
J gene: TRBJ1-4; V gene: TRBV29-1; CDR3 protein: SVVTGGNEKLF
J gene: TRBJ2-2; V gene: TRBV7-3; CDR3 protein: ASSQPLGTSGGAGELF
J gene: TRBJ2-5; V gene: TRBV5-4; CDR3 protein: ASSLGLAGGGETQY
J gene: TRBJ2-3; V gene: TRBV28; CDR3 protein: ASSPSTGRTDTQY
J gene: TRBJ1-5; V gene: TRBV19; CDR3 protein: ASKISLGWNQPQH
J gene: TRBJ1-1; V gene: TRBV5-8; CDR3 protein: ASSWSPGTGGF
J gene: TRBJ1-2; V gene: TRBV5-1; CDR3 protein: ASSMAGGANYGYT
J gene: TRBJ2-2; V gene: TRBV10-3; CDR3 protein: ASRRAGGQTGELF
J gene: TRBJ2-1; V gene: TRBV7-2; CDR3 protein: ASSRITGSKFYNEQF